The 3 T cell receptor beta chains reported below all come from one sample, sequenced in a study of cytomegalovirus exposure and HLA in healthy donors. PCR amplification relied on 60 Vbeta primers (plus 13 Jbeta primers). Here immunoSEQ multiplex PCR was the method, and the copy in TCRdb shows in-frame clones only, minus some. The profile shows fewer than 200,000 clones, just over 70% of them singletons. Material: PBMCs. The receptors were gathered from a human donor in good health.

The V and J genes are TRBV19 and TRBJ2-7, with 8 positions matching TRBD1. Germline loops: CDR1 LNHDA, CDR2 SQIVND (reference sequence). Losses at the gene ends were 6 bases for V and 0 bases for J; bases not matched to a gene: 4. This CDR3 contains 14 residues. The CDR3: CASSRTGFSYEQYF. Here the CDR3 DNA reads TGTGCCAGTAGCCGGACAGGGTTCTCCTACGAGCAGTACTTC.

This clone has just a few counts. The chain joins TRBV6-1 to TRBJ1-4; 9 bases are shared with TRBD1. The CDR3 spans 19 residues. Germline values: CDR1 MNHNS, CDR2 SASEGT. V gave up 0 bases and J gave up 6 bases; unmatched junction bases: 14. The CDR3 reads CASSEALADRGSLYEKLFF. The CDR3 bases are TGTGCCAGCAGTGAAGCGTTAGCGGACAGGGGTAGTTTATATGAAAAACTGTTTTTT.

This clone was recorded only once. The chain links TRBV19 to TRBJ2-7; tentative D call: TRBD1 (6 bases). The CDR3 totals 12 residues. Germline V gene lookup returns CDR1 LNHDA and CDR2 SQIVND (reference sequence). The V end was cut by 10 bases, the J end by 3 bases, with 13 bases between. The CDR3 DNA follows: TGTGCCACCCAAAACAGGGTCTACGAGCAGTACTTC. Translating it yields CATQNRVYEQYF.